The T cell receptor beta chain described here comes from a study of cytomegalovirus exposure and HLA in healthy donors. General observations from the study: In vitro, a few CMV-associated chains proved specific for CMV antigens. What was likely a sequencing artifact was a cluster of highly shared sequence variants.

The PCR was carried out with 60 Vbeta primers and 13 Jbeta primers. Clones were sequenced by immunoSEQ multiplex PCR, and TCRdb holds only the in-frame ones, with some missing. This table holds about 150,000 clones, more than 60% found once. This clone came up a few times. As yet, its antigen is unknown. This CDR3 has 13 amino acids. Germline CDR1 and CDR2: SQVTM and ANQGSEA. Trimming cost V 4 bases and J 8 bases; bases outside gene matches: 9. This chain connects TRBV29-1 to TRBJ1-1, with 8 positions matching TRBD1. This receptor was obtained from a male donor in good health and CMV-seronegative. Specimen: PBMCs. The CDR3 coding sequence is TGCAGCGTTGCTGACAGGGGAAGATCGGAAGCTTTCTTT. Protein product: CSVADRGRSEAFF.